This is a list of T cell receptor beta chains from one sample in a study of control samples from healthy donors and cancer patients. This table comes from immunoSEQ multiplex PCR, and its TCRdb copy is limited to in-frame clones, with some not included. Found here are around 200,000 clones, over 80% of them singletons; the top ten hold roughly 1.6%. The material sequenced was blood. The origin of the receptors is a man aged 18-30 years in good health. The CDR3 runs from the conserved cysteine through the conserved F or W. A D gene is named only where the DNA matches it firmly. Size is stated for part of the rows, as once, few or many counts, or as a class when the clone is expanded.

>.|TRBJ2-2|.|TRBV4-1
TGCGCCAGCAGCCAAGTTGTAAGGAACACCGGGGAGCTGTTTTTT
CASSQVVRNTGELFF
>.|TRBJ2-1|.|TRBV5-1
TGCGCCAGCAGCTTCGGGGGTGAAAAGAGTGAGCAGTTCTTC
CASSFGGEKSEQFF
>.|TRBJ1-1|TRBD1|TRBV6-6
TGTGCCAGCAGTTACACTGACAGGGAGACTGAAGCTTTCTTT
CASSYTDRETEAFF
>.|TRBJ2-5|TRBD2|TRBV6-5
TGTGCCAGCAGCAGTGGGACTAGCGTAGGTGAGACCCAGTACTTC
CASSSGTSVGETQYF
>.|TRBJ1-2|.|TRBV10-3
TGTGCCATCAGTGAGTCGAGCGGCTATGGCTACACCTTC
CAISESSGYGYTF
>.|TRBJ1-1|TRBD1|TRBV24-1
TGTGCCACGGCCGGGACAGGGGGCACTGAAGCTTTCTTT
CATAGTGGTEAFF
>few|TRBJ1-5|.|TRBV24-1
TGTGCCACCCCAGAACCCATCCCTTATAGCAATCAGCCCCAGCATTTT
CATPEPIPYSNQPQHF
>.|TRBJ2-5|.|TRBV2
TGTGCCAGCAGTGAACTGCGAGGCCAAGAGACCCAGTACTTC
CASSELRGQETQYF
>.|TRBJ2-5|.|TRBV7-3
TGTGCCAGCAGCTTACTGGGAGAGACCCAGTACTTC
CASSLLGETQYF
>once|TRBJ2-6|.|TRBV5-1
TGCGCCAGCAGCTTGGCGGTGGCCGGGGCCAACGTCCTGACTTTC
CASSLAVAGANVLTF
>once|TRBJ1-6|.|TRBV7-9
TGTGCCAGCAGCTTACAGGGAAGTGGGTCACCCCTCCACTTT
CASSLQGSGSPLHF
>.|TRBJ2-2|.|TRBV4-1
TGCGCCAGCAGCCCACATTCTGGGGGGGCGGACACCGGGGAGCTGTTTTTT
CASSPHSGGADTGELFF
>.|TRBJ2-5|.|TRBV5-4
TGTGCCAGCAGCACACAGACAGATCAAGAGACCCAGTACTTC
CASSTQTDQETQYF
>.|TRBJ2-2|TRBD1|TRBV28
TGTGCCAGCAGTTATTCCACCGGGACAGGGTCCGGGGAGCTGTTTTTT
CASSYSTGTGSGELFF
>.|TRBJ2-2|TRBD2|TRBV27
TGTGCCAGCAGTAAATTAGCGGGGGTTGGCACCGGGGAGCTGTTTTTT
CASSKLAGVGTGELFF
>.|TRBJ2-1|.|TRBV12-3/TRBV12-4
TGTGCCAGCAGTTATAGGAATGAGCAGTTCTTC
CASSYRNEQFF
>.|TRBJ2-5|.|TRBV7-2
TGTGCCAGCAGCTTAGGAACTTCGACCGGAGTACAAGAGACCCAGTACTTC
CASSLGTSTGVQETQYF
>.|TRBJ1-1|TRBD1|TRBV5-1
TGCGCCAGCAGCCAGACAGGGTCGGGGACTGAAGCTTTCTTT
CASSQTGSGTEAFF
>.|TRBJ2-3|TRBD1|TRBV14
TGTGCCAGCAGCGATCGGACAGGCCCAGATACGCAGTATTTT
CASSDRTGPDTQYF
>few|TRBJ1-3|.|TRBV6-1
TGTGCCAGCAGTGAATTACACCTAGCGGGGGCAGCTGGAAACACCATATATTTT
CASSELHLAGAAGNTIYF
>.|TRBJ2-3|TRBD2|TRBV2
TGTGCCAGCAAAACTAGCGGGGGGGCAACAGATACGCAGTATTTT
CASKTSGGATDTQYF
>.|TRBJ1-5|.|TRBV25-1
TGTGCCAGCAGTATCGGCGGGAATCAGCCCCAGCATTTT
CASSIGGNQPQHF
>.|TRBJ2-7|TRBD1|TRBV20-1
TGCAGTGCTAGTCCCACTACGACAGGGAACGAGCAGTACTTC
CSASPTTTGNEQYF
>.|TRBJ2-1|.|TRBV3-1/TRBV3-2
TGTGCCAGCAGCCATCAAGGATGGGGGGAGCAGTTCTTC
CASSHQGWGEQFF
>.|TRBJ2-7|TRBD1|TRBV10-3
TGTGCCATCAGTCGACAGGGGAACGAGCAGTACTTC
CAISRQGNEQYF
>.|TRBJ1-1|TRBD1|TRBV7-2
TGTGCCAGCAGCCTAGGACAGGGGGGGAACACTGAAGCTTTCTTT
CASSLGQGGNTEAFF
>.|TRBJ2-1|TRBD1|TRBV14
TGTGCCAGCAGCTTGGGGACAGGGGGCGCAGACCATGAGCAGTTCTTC
CASSLGTGGADHEQFF
>.|TRBJ2-1|.|TRBV28
TGTGCCAGCACTCGGTTTGGGGGTACCTACAATGAGCAGTTCTTC
CASTRFGGTYNEQFF
>once|TRBJ2-3|.|TRBV10-1
TGCGCCAGCAGTGAGTCGAAAGGGCATACGCAGTATTTT
CASSESKGHTQYF
>.|TRBJ2-3|TRBD2|TRBV3-1/TRBV3-2
TGTGCCAGCAGCCAAGGGCTAGCGGGGGGGACAGATACGCAGTATTTT
CASSQGLAGGTDTQYF